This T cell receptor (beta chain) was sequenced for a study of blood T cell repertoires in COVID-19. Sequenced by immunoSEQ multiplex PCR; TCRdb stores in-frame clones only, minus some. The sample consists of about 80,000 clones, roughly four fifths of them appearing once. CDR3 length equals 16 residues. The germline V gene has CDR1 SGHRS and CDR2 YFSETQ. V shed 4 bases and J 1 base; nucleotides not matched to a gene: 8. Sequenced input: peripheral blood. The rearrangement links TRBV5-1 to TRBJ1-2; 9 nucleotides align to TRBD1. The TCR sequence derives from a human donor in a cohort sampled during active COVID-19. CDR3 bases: TGCGCCAGCAGCAAGGGACAGGGCGCCGATAACTATGGCTACACCTTC. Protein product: CASSKGQGADNYGYTF.